The rows below give T cell receptor beta chains drawn from one sample of a study of CD8 T cells in ankylosing spondylitis. Each CDR3 protein gets one entry after TCRdb re-called the 5' RACE reads with MiXCR. Among about 230,000 distinct CDR3 sequences listed, around 8% were seen once. Input material: blood, either unsorted or a sorted T cell fraction (not recorded which). The receptor source for this set is a female donor with ankylosing spondylitis or in good health (not recorded which). The CDR3 runs from the conserved cysteine through the conserved F or W. Fields, in order: D gene, clone size, J gene, V gene, CDR3 length, CDR3 protein, CDR3 DNA. D genes are given only for firm matches. Size values are once, few and many counts, or a class for expanded clones, and some rows have none.

d_call: NA; clone_size: many; j_call: TRBJ1-3; v_call: TRBV5-1; cdr3_length: 14; cdr3_aa: CASSPGPPGNTIYF; cdr3_nt: TGCGCCAGCAGCCCAGGCCCCCCCGGGAACACCATATATTTT
d_call: NA; clone_size: many; j_call: TRBJ2-7; v_call: TRBV6-2/TRBV6-3; cdr3_length: 12; cdr3_aa: CASNVRGTEQYF; cdr3_nt: TGTGCCAGCAACGTAAGGGGTACCGAGCAGTACTTC
d_call: NA; clone_size: many; j_call: TRBJ2-7; v_call: TRBV12-3/TRBV12-4; cdr3_length: 12; cdr3_aa: CASSLSEYEQYF; cdr3_nt: TGTGCCAGCAGCTTATCGGAATACGAGCAGTACTTC
d_call: NA; clone_size: many; j_call: TRBJ1-6; v_call: TRBV5-1; cdr3_length: 15; cdr3_aa: CASSPRTAFGSPLHF; cdr3_nt: TGCGCCAGCAGCCCGCGGACGGCTTTCGGTTCACCCCTCCACTTT
d_call: NA; clone_size: many; j_call: TRBJ1-4; v_call: TRBV6-6; cdr3_length: 13; cdr3_aa: CASRGRGGEKLFF; cdr3_nt: TGTGCCAGCAGAGGCAGGGGTGGTGAAAAACTGTTTTTT
d_call: NA; clone_size: many; j_call: TRBJ1-2; v_call: TRBV12-3/TRBV12-4; cdr3_length: 12; cdr3_aa: CASGGGLYGYTF; cdr3_nt: TGTGCCAGCGGTGGGGGCCTCTATGGCTACACCTTC
d_call: NA; clone_size: NA; j_call: TRBJ2-2; v_call: TRBV7-9; cdr3_length: 10; cdr3_aa: CASSFGELFF; cdr3_nt: TGTGCCAGCAGCTTTGGGGAGCTGTTTTTT
d_call: NA; clone_size: many; j_call: TRBJ1-3; v_call: TRBV25-1; cdr3_length: 11; cdr3_aa: CASSLNGVSYF; cdr3_nt: TGTGCCAGCAGTTTAAACGGGGTTTCGTATTTT
d_call: NA; clone_size: many; j_call: TRBJ2-1; v_call: TRBV7-8; cdr3_length: 19; cdr3_aa: CASSLALVPGGRVSNEQFF; cdr3_nt: TGTGCCAGCAGCTTAGCCCTAGTCCCCGGGGGGCGGGTATCCAATGAGCAGTTCTTC
d_call: TRBD1; clone_size: many; j_call: TRBJ1-1; v_call: TRBV6-6; cdr3_length: 13; cdr3_aa: CASSSAQGSEAFF; cdr3_nt: TGTGCCAGCAGTTCGGCACAGGGGAGTGAAGCTTTCTTT
d_call: NA; clone_size: NA; j_call: TRBJ1-2; v_call: TRBV10-3; cdr3_length: 14; cdr3_aa: CAIGPDMGATGYTF; cdr3_nt: TGTGCCATCGGGCCTGATATGGGGGCTACTGGCTACACCTTC
d_call: TRBD2; clone_size: few; j_call: TRBJ2-1; v_call: TRBV19; cdr3_length: 15; cdr3_aa: CASSSLAGGPHEQFF; cdr3_nt: TGTGCCAGTAGTTCCCTAGCGGGAGGGCCCCATGAGCAGTTCTTC
d_call: NA; clone_size: many; j_call: TRBJ2-5; v_call: TRBV7-2; cdr3_length: 14; cdr3_aa: CASSYTTYQETQYF; cdr3_nt: TGTGCCAGCAGCTACACAACGTACCAAGAGACCCAGTACTTC
d_call: TRBD1; clone_size: many; j_call: TRBJ2-5; v_call: TRBV5-1; cdr3_length: 15; cdr3_aa: CATALLGTDQETQYF; cdr3_nt: TGCGCCACCGCACTCCTCGGGACAGACCAAGAGACCCAGTACTTC
d_call: NA; clone_size: few; j_call: TRBJ1-4; v_call: TRBV19; cdr3_length: 14; cdr3_aa: CASSQTGTNEKLFF; cdr3_nt: TGTGCCAGTAGTCAAACAGGGACTAATGAAAAACTGTTTTTT
d_call: TRBD1; clone_size: many; j_call: TRBJ2-1; v_call: TRBV20-1; cdr3_length: 14; cdr3_aa: CSAPGQGGHNEQFF; cdr3_nt: TGCAGTGCTCCGGGACAGGGGGGTCACAATGAGCAGTTCTTC
d_call: NA; clone_size: NA; j_call: TRBJ2-3; v_call: TRBV30; cdr3_length: 15; cdr3_aa: CAWIDGRPSTDTQYF; cdr3_nt: TGTGCCTGGATAGATGGGCGACCTAGCACAGATACGCAGTATTTT
d_call: NA; clone_size: many; j_call: TRBJ2-1; v_call: TRBV20-1; cdr3_length: 13; cdr3_aa: CSAAGTVDNEQFF; cdr3_nt: TGCAGTGCAGCCGGGACCGTCGACAATGAGCAGTTCTTC
d_call: NA; clone_size: many; j_call: TRBJ2-1; v_call: TRBV29-1; cdr3_length: 13; cdr3_aa: CSVDKGEYNEQFF; cdr3_nt: TGCAGCGTTGATAAGGGGGAGTACAATGAGCAGTTCTTC
d_call: NA; clone_size: many; j_call: TRBJ2-7; v_call: TRBV7-2; cdr3_length: 15; cdr3_aa: CASSLSGGFSYEQYF; cdr3_nt: TGTGCCAGCAGCTTATCAGGGGGGTTCTCCTACGAGCAGTACTTC
d_call: TRBD2; clone_size: few; j_call: TRBJ2-1; v_call: TRBV5-4; cdr3_length: 15; cdr3_aa: CASSFGTSGSDEQFF; cdr3_nt: TGTGCCAGCAGCTTCGGGACTAGCGGGAGTGATGAGCAGTTCTTC
d_call: NA; clone_size: many; j_call: TRBJ2-5; v_call: TRBV12-3/TRBV12-4; cdr3_length: 14; cdr3_aa: CASSLQVLEETQYF; cdr3_nt: TGTGCCAGCAGTTTACAGGTTTTAGAGGAGACCCAGTACTTC
d_call: TRBD1; clone_size: many; j_call: TRBJ1-1; v_call: TRBV25-1; cdr3_length: 15; cdr3_aa: CASLTGGTGYTEAFF; cdr3_nt: TGTGCCAGCCTGACCGGGGGGACAGGTTACACTGAAGCTTTCTTT
d_call: TRBD2; clone_size: many; j_call: TRBJ2-1; v_call: TRBV20-1; cdr3_length: 13; cdr3_aa: CSAGWSGRARGFF; cdr3_nt: TGCAGTGCTGGATGGAGCGGGAGGGCCCGGGGGTTCTTC
d_call: NA; clone_size: many; j_call: TRBJ2-2; v_call: TRBV7-2; cdr3_length: 16; cdr3_aa: CASSLNGAVNTGELFF; cdr3_nt: TGTGCCAGCAGCTTAAACGGAGCGGTTAACACCGGGGAGCTGTTTTTT
d_call: NA; clone_size: many; j_call: TRBJ2-1; v_call: TRBV7-8; cdr3_length: 17; cdr3_aa: CASSPPRSGSSYNEQFF; cdr3_nt: TGTGCCAGCAGCCCTCCCCGGAGCGGGTCCTCCTACAATGAGCAGTTCTTC
d_call: NA; clone_size: many; j_call: TRBJ1-2; v_call: TRBV5-1; cdr3_length: 13; cdr3_aa: CASATVANYGYTF; cdr3_nt: TGCGCCAGCGCCACGGTGGCTAACTATGGCTACACCTTC
d_call: NA; clone_size: many; j_call: TRBJ1-2; v_call: TRBV7-8; cdr3_length: 15; cdr3_aa: CASSLGGGINYGYTF; cdr3_nt: TGTGCCAGCAGCTTAGGGGGCGGGATTAACTATGGCTACACCTTC
d_call: TRBD2; clone_size: many; j_call: TRBJ2-3; v_call: TRBV5-1; cdr3_length: 15; cdr3_aa: CASSLLAGAPDTQYF; cdr3_nt: TGCGCCAGCAGCTTACTAGCGGGAGCCCCAGATACGCAGTATTTT
d_call: NA; clone_size: many; j_call: TRBJ1-1; v_call: TRBV20-1; cdr3_length: 12; cdr3_aa: CSAPAQNTEAFF; cdr3_nt: TGCAGTGCCCCCGCACAGAACACTGAAGCTTTCTTT
d_call: NA; clone_size: many; j_call: TRBJ1-2; v_call: TRBV7-2; cdr3_length: 15; cdr3_aa: CASSLGARTAGGYTF; cdr3_nt: TGTGCCAGCAGCTTAGGGGCCAGGACAGCGGGGGGCTACACCTTC
d_call: NA; clone_size: many; j_call: TRBJ2-5; v_call: TRBV4-3; cdr3_length: 14; cdr3_aa: CASSQSLLSRGQYF; cdr3_nt: TGCGCCAGCAGCCAAAGTTTGCTTTCTCGGGGCCAGTACTTC
d_call: NA; clone_size: many; j_call: TRBJ2-2; v_call: TRBV6-2/TRBV6-3; cdr3_length: 11; cdr3_aa: CASSRGGELFF; cdr3_nt: TGTGCCAGCAGCAGGGGCGGGGAGCTGTTTTTT
d_call: NA; clone_size: NA; j_call: TRBJ1-1; v_call: TRBV7-9; cdr3_length: 12; cdr3_aa: CACSLGNTEAFF; cdr3_nt: TGTGCCTGCAGCTTGGGGAACACTGAAGCTTTCTTT
d_call: TRBD1; clone_size: NA; j_call: TRBJ2-5; v_call: TRBV7-6; cdr3_length: 15; cdr3_aa: CASSPAGTEKETQYF; cdr3_nt: TGTGCCAGCAGCCCGGCCGGGACAGAGAAAGAGACCCAGTACTTC
d_call: NA; clone_size: NA; j_call: TRBJ1-6; v_call: TRBV7-9; cdr3_length: 14; cdr3_aa: CASSLAGRNSPLHF; cdr3_nt: TGTGCCAGCAGCTTAGCGGGACGGAATTCACCCCTCCACTTT
d_call: TRBD2; clone_size: many; j_call: TRBJ2-3; v_call: TRBV12-3/TRBV12-4; cdr3_length: 17; cdr3_aa: CASSFHPSGRSTDTQYF; cdr3_nt: TGTGCCAGCAGTTTCCACCCTAGCGGGAGAAGCACAGATACGCAGTATTTT
d_call: NA; clone_size: few; j_call: TRBJ2-7; v_call: TRBV10-3; cdr3_length: 13; cdr3_aa: CAISEGGSYEQYF; cdr3_nt: TGTGCCATCAGTGAGGGAGGAAGTTACGAGCAGTACTTC
d_call: NA; clone_size: NA; j_call: TRBJ1-1; v_call: TRBV19; cdr3_length: 14; cdr3_aa: CASSPDSFGAQAFF; cdr3_nt: TGTGCCAGTAGTCCAGACTCATTCGGGGCCCAAGCTTTCTTT
d_call: NA; clone_size: many; j_call: TRBJ1-1; v_call: TRBV27; cdr3_length: 15; cdr3_aa: CASSLYNHPDTEAFF; cdr3_nt: TGTGCCAGCAGTTTATACAACCACCCCGACACTGAAGCTTTCTTT
d_call: TRBD2; clone_size: many; j_call: TRBJ2-5; v_call: TRBV7-7; cdr3_length: 16; cdr3_aa: CASSPTSGGRTETQYF; cdr3_nt: TGTGCCAGCAGCCCGACTAGCGGTGGCCGGACTGAGACCCAGTACTTC
d_call: TRBD1; clone_size: few; j_call: TRBJ1-5; v_call: TRBV3-1; cdr3_length: 18; cdr3_aa: CASCFYGDEGASNQPQHF; cdr3_nt: TGTGCCAGCTGTTTTTACGGTGATGAGGGGGCCAGCAATCAGCCCCAGCATTTT
d_call: NA; clone_size: many; j_call: TRBJ1-2; v_call: TRBV20-1; cdr3_length: 14; cdr3_aa: CSALPGHKPYGYTF; cdr3_nt: TGCAGTGCACTGCCGGGACACAAACCCTATGGCTACACCTTC
d_call: NA; clone_size: many; j_call: TRBJ1-2; v_call: TRBV6-1; cdr3_length: 14; cdr3_aa: CASSIDSANYGYTF; cdr3_nt: TGTGCCAGCAGCATCGACTCAGCTAACTATGGCTACACCTTC
d_call: NA; clone_size: many; j_call: TRBJ2-1; v_call: TRBV19; cdr3_length: 13; cdr3_aa: CASTGTLGNEQFF; cdr3_nt: TGTGCCAGTACCGGGACTCTCGGAAATGAGCAGTTCTTC
d_call: TRBD1; clone_size: many; j_call: TRBJ2-1; v_call: TRBV15; cdr3_length: 16; cdr3_aa: CATSGAGTGVYNEQFF; cdr3_nt: TGTGCCACCAGCGGGGCCGGGACAGGGGTATACAATGAGCAGTTCTTC
d_call: NA; clone_size: NA; j_call: TRBJ1-1; v_call: TRBV29-1; cdr3_length: 14; cdr3_aa: CSVEVDGGLSEAFF; cdr3_nt: TGCAGCGTTGAAGTAGACGGGGGTTTGTCTGAAGCTTTCTTT
d_call: NA; clone_size: many; j_call: TRBJ2-7; v_call: TRBV10-3; cdr3_length: 14; cdr3_aa: CAIKAPGLVYEQYF; cdr3_nt: TGTGCCATCAAGGCCCCTGGTTTGGTCTACGAGCAGTACTTC
d_call: NA; clone_size: many; j_call: TRBJ2-7; v_call: TRBV27; cdr3_length: 14; cdr3_aa: CASSPLALTYEQYF; cdr3_nt: TGTGCCAGCAGCCCGTTAGCGCTAACCTACGAGCAGTACTTC
d_call: TRBD2; clone_size: many; j_call: TRBJ2-1; v_call: TRBV7-6; cdr3_length: 13; cdr3_aa: CASSLEGTSLQFF; cdr3_nt: TGTGCCAGCAGCTTAGAAGGGACTAGCCTCCAGTTCTTC
d_call: TRBD1; clone_size: NA; j_call: TRBJ1-2; v_call: TRBV28; cdr3_length: 14; cdr3_aa: CASSLTGGAKGYTF; cdr3_nt: TGTGCCAGCAGTTTGACAGGGGGCGCGAAAGGCTACACCTTC
d_call: NA; clone_size: many; j_call: TRBJ2-3; v_call: TRBV5-1; cdr3_length: 16; cdr3_aa: CASSLDGAAAADTQYF; cdr3_nt: TGCGCCAGCAGCTTGGACGGGGCAGCGGCGGCAGATACGCAGTATTTT
d_call: NA; clone_size: few; j_call: TRBJ1-1; v_call: TRBV19; cdr3_length: 14; cdr3_aa: CASSIGRLNTEAFF; cdr3_nt: TGTGCCAGTAGTATTGGACGGTTGAACACTGAAGCTTTCTTT
d_call: TRBD1; clone_size: many; j_call: TRBJ1-1; v_call: TRBV11-2; cdr3_length: 14; cdr3_aa: CASSGTGPSDEAFF; cdr3_nt: TGTGCCAGCTCCGGGACAGGGCCCTCCGATGAAGCTTTCTTT
d_call: NA; clone_size: many; j_call: TRBJ1-1; v_call: TRBV4-3; cdr3_length: 15; cdr3_aa: CASTTGIDRYTEAFF; cdr3_nt: TGCGCCAGCACAACGGGGATAGACCGTTACACTGAAGCTTTCTTT
d_call: NA; clone_size: many; j_call: TRBJ2-7; v_call: TRBV10-3; cdr3_length: 11; cdr3_aa: CAISETWEQYF; cdr3_nt: TGTGCCATCAGTGAGACGTGGGAGCAGTACTTC